This entry describes one T cell receptor (beta chain). Time point specified: newly diagnosed GD, antithyroid drugs for less than 3 months. From RNA extracted from PBMCs, the TCR library was made. Arm-PCR of CDR3 regions with iRepertoire HTBI primers generated TCR beta libraries. Via MiXCR, TCRdb re-called the multiplex PCR reads, giving one row per CDR3 protein. The repertoire has about 350,000 distinct CDR3 sequences, 16% of them found once; the top ten carry just under 30%. The data stem from a study of regulatory T cells in long-lasting Graves disease. The CDR3 totals 15 residues. Germline V lookup: CDR1 SNHLY, CDR2 FYNNEI. V lost 0 bases to trimming and J lost 8 bases, with 14 bases between them. This sample also belongs to another study, concerning T cells in Graves' hyperthyroidism and ophthalmopathy.

This specimen was peripheral blood mononuclear cells (PBMCs), taken at new diagnosis, from a patient treated with antithyroid drugs. The chain couples TRBV2 to TRBJ1-5; D gene ambiguous. The TCR sequence derives from a man aged 40-49 years with Graves disease. The CDR3 bases are TGTGCCAGCAGTGAAGCGCTTCTTTCTGGGGAGCCCCAGCATTTT. Translated, it gives CASSEALLSGEPQHF.